These T cell receptor beta chains were read from a single sample in a study of post-analysis software for immune sequencing data. TCRdb re-called the PCR reads through MiXCR, storing one row per CDR3 protein. There are about 160,000 distinct CDR3 sequences in the sample; about 37% occur only once, and roughly 28% lies in the top ten. The sequencing used blood, collected after autologous hematopoietic stem cell transplantation. These TCRs come from a girl aged 5-17 years with multiple sclerosis. The CDR3 runs from the conserved cysteine through the conserved F or W. The order of the fields is clone size, J gene, V gene, D gene, CDR3 DNA, CDR3 protein. D genes are given only for firm matches. The listing skips clone size in some rows; elsewhere it reads once, few, many or a size class.

abundance: .; j_gene: TRBJ2-5; v_gene: TRBV5-6; d_gene: TRBD2; CDR3nt: TGTGCCAGCAGCTTACTATCCGGGACTAGCCCCCGAGAGACCCAGTACTTC; CDR3aa: CASSLLSGTSPRETQYF
abundance: .; j_gene: TRBJ2-1; v_gene: TRBV7-2; d_gene: TRBD2; CDR3nt: TGTGCCAGCAGCGCAGGACTAGCGGGAGTCAATGAGCAGTTCTTC; CDR3aa: CASSAGLAGVNEQFF
abundance: .; j_gene: TRBJ2-7; v_gene: TRBV12-3/TRBV12-4; d_gene: TRBD1; CDR3nt: TGTGCCAGCAGTTTAAAGGGACAGGGCTACGAGCAGTACTTC; CDR3aa: CASSLKGQGYEQYF
abundance: .; j_gene: TRBJ2-2; v_gene: TRBV5-1; d_gene: .; CDR3nt: TGCGCCAGCAGCTTAGCCGGGAAGCTAACCGGGGAGCTGTTTTTT; CDR3aa: CASSLAGKLTGELFF
abundance: .; j_gene: TRBJ2-3; v_gene: TRBV7-2; d_gene: .; CDR3nt: TGTGCCAGCAGCTTAGGTGCCTTCACAGATACGCAGTATTTT; CDR3aa: CASSLGAFTDTQYF
abundance: .; j_gene: TRBJ1-1; v_gene: TRBV6-1; d_gene: TRBD1; CDR3nt: TGTGCCAGCGATCACCCGACAGGGGAGACTGAAGCTTTCTTT; CDR3aa: CASDHPTGETEAFF
abundance: few; j_gene: TRBJ2-3; v_gene: TRBV4-3; d_gene: TRBD2; CDR3nt: TGCGCCAGCAGCCAGCTAGCGGGAGGGACAGATACGCAGTATTTT; CDR3aa: CASSQLAGGTDTQYF
abundance: .; j_gene: TRBJ2-1; v_gene: TRBV7-2; d_gene: TRBD2; CDR3nt: TGTGCCAGCAGCTTATCAGCGGGAGGGCGGGAGTACCGGGAGCAGTTCTTC; CDR3aa: CASSLSAGGREYREQFF
abundance: few; j_gene: TRBJ2-1; v_gene: TRBV5-6; d_gene: .; CDR3nt: TGTGCCAGCAGCTATGGGGGGCTCTACAATGAGCAGTTCTTC; CDR3aa: CASSYGGLYNEQFF
abundance: many; j_gene: TRBJ2-7; v_gene: TRBV28; d_gene: TRBD1; CDR3nt: TGTGCCAGCGAGGGGGCATCCTCCTACGAGCAGTACTTC; CDR3aa: CASEGASSYEQYF
abundance: .; j_gene: TRBJ2-5; v_gene: TRBV6-6; d_gene: .; CDR3nt: TGTGCCAGCAGCCCTTCGAGTGGGACCCGGTACTTC; CDR3aa: CASSPSSGTRYF
abundance: .; j_gene: TRBJ2-7; v_gene: TRBV20-1; d_gene: TRBD2; CDR3nt: TGCAGTGTCCCTTGGCGGGAGGGTGTAAACGAGCAGTACTTC; CDR3aa: CSVPWREGVNEQYF
abundance: .; j_gene: TRBJ2-4; v_gene: TRBV11-2; d_gene: .; CDR3nt: TGTGCCAGCAGCCCCGGCATGGGACTGGGCTACGGGCAGTACTTC; CDR3aa: CASSPGMGLGYGQYF
abundance: .; j_gene: TRBJ2-5; v_gene: TRBV5-1; d_gene: TRBD2; CDR3nt: TGCGCCAGCAGCTCCGGCCTGGCGGGAGGGTGGTTGGAAACCCAGTACTTC; CDR3aa: CASSSGLAGGWLETQYF
abundance: .; j_gene: TRBJ2-1; v_gene: TRBV29-1; d_gene: TRBD2; CDR3nt: TGCAGCGTTAAGGGACTAGTGGTCGATGAGCAGTTCTTC; CDR3aa: CSVKGLVVDEQFF
abundance: few; j_gene: TRBJ2-7; v_gene: TRBV12-3/TRBV12-4; d_gene: TRBD1; CDR3nt: TGTGCCAGCAGCACAGGGGGCTACGAGCAGTACTTC; CDR3aa: CASSTGGYEQYF
abundance: few; j_gene: TRBJ2-5; v_gene: TRBV3-1; d_gene: .; CDR3nt: TGTGCCAGCAGCCAAGACCGCGGGACCCAGTACTTC; CDR3aa: CASSQDRGTQYF
abundance: many; j_gene: TRBJ2-1; v_gene: TRBV29-1; d_gene: TRBD2; CDR3nt: TGCAGCTTCAGCGGGAGGGCCCTCAATGAGCAGTTCTTC; CDR3aa: CSFSGRALNEQFF
abundance: .; j_gene: TRBJ2-5; v_gene: TRBV3-1; d_gene: TRBD2; CDR3nt: TGTGCCAGCAGCCATCTAAGCGGGAGGCCCCAAGAGACCCAGTACTTC; CDR3aa: CASSHLSGRPQETQYF
abundance: .; j_gene: TRBJ2-4; v_gene: TRBV6-6; d_gene: .; CDR3nt: TGTGCCAGCAGTCCCTTTTTGGAAATCAAAAACATTCAGTACTTC; CDR3aa: CASSPFLEIKNIQYF
abundance: few; j_gene: TRBJ1-2; v_gene: TRBV7-8; d_gene: TRBD1; CDR3nt: TGTGCCAGCAGCTTGGGGGACAGGTCCTATGGCTACACCTTC; CDR3aa: CASSLGDRSYGYTF
abundance: .; j_gene: TRBJ2-1; v_gene: TRBV24-1; d_gene: .; CDR3nt: TGTGCCACCAGGAGCACAGGGCCCAGCTCCTACAATGAGCAGTTCTTC; CDR3aa: CATRSTGPSSYNEQFF
abundance: few; j_gene: TRBJ2-3; v_gene: TRBV6-6; d_gene: TRBD2; CDR3nt: TGTGCCAGCAGTTACCTACTAGCGGGGAAAACAGATACGCAGTATTTT; CDR3aa: CASSYLLAGKTDTQYF
abundance: .; j_gene: TRBJ2-1; v_gene: TRBV6-4; d_gene: TRBD1; CDR3nt: TGTGCCAGCAGTGACTCGGGGGACAGGGTTATGGGTGGGCAGTTCTTC; CDR3aa: CASSDSGDRVMGGQFF
abundance: .; j_gene: TRBJ2-1; v_gene: TRBV19; d_gene: TRBD2; CDR3nt: TGTGCCAGTAGTATTGGGGGGGAGGATGAGCAGTTCTTC; CDR3aa: CASSIGGEDEQFF
abundance: .; j_gene: TRBJ2-3; v_gene: TRBV28; d_gene: TRBD2; CDR3nt: TGTGCCAGCAGTTTAGGAGGCGGGGGGGGAAAGGGTACGCAGTATTTT; CDR3aa: CASSLGGGGGKGTQYF
abundance: .; j_gene: TRBJ2-5; v_gene: TRBV29-1; d_gene: TRBD2; CDR3nt: TGCAGCGTTGAAGTTGGGGGATCCGGGGGGGAGACCCAGTACTTC; CDR3aa: CSVEVGGSGGETQYF
abundance: once; j_gene: TRBJ2-7; v_gene: TRBV25-1; d_gene: TRBD2; CDR3nt: TGTGCCAGCAGCGATCTGGGCGGGGGGCGCTACGAGCAGTACTTC; CDR3aa: CASSDLGGGRYEQYF
abundance: .; j_gene: TRBJ2-7; v_gene: TRBV15; d_gene: TRBD1; CDR3nt: TGTGCCGCCAGCCCAGACAGGGGGGGCTACGAGCAGTACTTC; CDR3aa: CAASPDRGGYEQYF
abundance: .; j_gene: TRBJ2-4; v_gene: TRBV20-1; d_gene: .; CDR3nt: TGCAGTGCTAGAGATATTGACAGGAGGAATGGGCAGTACTTC; CDR3aa: CSARDIDRRNGQYF
abundance: many; j_gene: TRBJ2-7; v_gene: TRBV20-1; d_gene: .; CDR3nt: TGCAGTGCTACAATACGGTTCGCGGGTGAGCAGTACTTC; CDR3aa: CSATIRFAGEQYF
abundance: .; j_gene: TRBJ2-5; v_gene: TRBV12-3/TRBV12-4; d_gene: TRBD2; CDR3nt: TGTGCCAGCAGAGCGGGAGGCGAGACCCAGTACTTC; CDR3aa: CASRAGGETQYF
abundance: .; j_gene: TRBJ2-1; v_gene: TRBV20-1; d_gene: TRBD2; CDR3nt: TGCAGTGTCCTAACCGGGACTAACTACAATGAGCAGTTCTTC; CDR3aa: CSVLTGTNYNEQFF
abundance: .; j_gene: TRBJ2-4; v_gene: TRBV6-2/TRBV6-3; d_gene: .; CDR3nt: TGTGCCAGCAGTTACGGTCCGTTTCAGCTAGCCAAAAACATTCAGTACTTC; CDR3aa: CASSYGPFQLAKNIQYF
abundance: .; j_gene: TRBJ1-2; v_gene: TRBV20-1; d_gene: .; CDR3nt: TGCAGTGCTAGAGATAACACCCCATACGCCCCCATTTATGGCTACACCTTC; CDR3aa: CSARDNTPYAPIYGYTF
abundance: .; j_gene: TRBJ2-5; v_gene: TRBV15; d_gene: TRBD2; CDR3nt: TGTGCCACCAGCAGAGATTCACTAGCGATGGGGGAGACCCAGTACTTC; CDR3aa: CATSRDSLAMGETQYF
abundance: .; j_gene: TRBJ2-1; v_gene: TRBV25-1; d_gene: .; CDR3nt: TGTGCCAGCAGCTCATCCGGGACTTCGCAGTTCTTC; CDR3aa: CASSSSGTSQFF
abundance: few; j_gene: TRBJ2-1; v_gene: TRBV29-1; d_gene: .; CDR3nt: TGCAGCGCGGGACCGGCTAATGAGCAGTTCTTC; CDR3aa: CSAGPANEQFF
abundance: .; j_gene: TRBJ2-7; v_gene: TRBV11-2; d_gene: .; CDR3nt: TGTGCCAGCAGCTCCCCGCGACAGCACGAAGCCCAGTACTTC; CDR3aa: CASSSPRQHEAQYF
abundance: .; j_gene: TRBJ2-7; v_gene: TRBV5-1; d_gene: .; CDR3nt: TGCGCCGGCAGTGAGGGACCCTACTACGAGCAGTACTTC; CDR3aa: CAGSEGPYYEQYF
abundance: .; j_gene: TRBJ1-1; v_gene: TRBV5-1; d_gene: .; CDR3nt: TGCGCCAGCGCCCCGGGACCCAAAAATTTCGGAGCTTTCTTT; CDR3aa: CASAPGPKNFGAFF